The 16 T cell receptor beta chains below come from one sample, sequenced in a study of CD8+CD57+ T cells in acquired aplastic anemia. The template used for profiling TCR beta VDJ and CDR3 was genomic DNA. Each CDR3 protein is one row after TCRdb ran MiXCR on the reads. Among about 190,000 distinct CDR3 sequences listed, around half were seen once. Sequenced input: sorted CD4+, CD8+, or CD8+CD57+ T cells (not recorded which) from PBMCs. These receptors were obtained from a human donor in good health, serving as a control.

This clonotype occurred many times. The DNA of the CDR3 is TGTGCCAGCAGCTGGACAGGGGGACTTTACGAGCAGTACTTC. Its protein is CASSWTGGLYEQYF. The chain couples TRBV7-2 to TRBJ2-7; TRBD1 matches at 10 bases. The CDR3 is 14 amino acids. CDR1 and CDR2 (germline): SGHTA, FQGNSA. V shed 4 bases, J shed 4 bases, and the junction held 4 bases outside the gene matches.

This clonotype was seen once. This clone may be a read error of a much larger clone one base away. The gene calls are TRBV6-6 and TRBJ1-4; D is uncertain. Germline CDR1 reads MNHNY; CDR2 reads SVGAGI (reference sequence). The CDR3 has 13 residues. The CDR3 nucleotides read TGTGCCAGCAGTTACCCAGGCAATGAAAAACTGCTTTTT. Protein sequence: CASSYPGNEKLLF.

A note on this clonotype: The missing conserved phenylalanine or tryptophan at the end of this CDR3 makes a read error likely. The gene calls are TRBV13 and TRBJ1-5; 7 nucleotides match TRBD1. The CDR3 totals 14 residues. Germline V gives CDR1 PRHDT, CDR2 FYEKMQ (reference sequence). CDR3 region: CASSYLQGNRPQHS. CDR3 in DNA: TGTGCCAGCAGTTACCTACAGGGGAATCGGCCCCAGCATTCT.

The J gene is TRBJ2-3, the V gene TRBV7-2; 11 bases agree with TRBD2. With V trimmed by 5 bases and J by 2 bases, 9 bases remained unmatched. From germline, CDR1 is SGHTA and CDR2 FQGNSA. The CDR3 has 17 residues. CDR3 amino acids: CASSTPSGGPPTDTQYF. The CDR3 bases are TGTGCCAGCAGCACTCCTAGCGGGGGGCCTCCCACAGATACGCAGTATTTT. The full variable domain, its missing parts supplied by reference TRBV7-2 and TRBJ2-3, is GAGVSQSPSNKVTEKGKDVELRCDPISGHTALYWYRQSLGQGLEFLIYFQGNSAPDKSGLPSDRFSAERTGGSVSTLTIQRTQQEDSAVYLCASSTPSGGPPTDTQYFGPGTRLTVL.

By share of the sample, this clonotype is medium-sized. The V and J genes are TRBV4-1 and TRBJ2-7; no firm D call. The CDR3 consists of 14 residues. In germline, CDR1 is MGHRA, CDR2 YSYEKL. Trimming stripped 1 base from V and 2 bases from J, with 9 bases between. This chain's CDR3 is CASSQASDPYEQYF. Written as DNA, the CDR3 is TGCGCCAGCAGCCAAGCTTCAGACCCCTACGAGCAGTACTTC.

This clonotype was detected ten times or more. The V and J genes are TRBV5-1 and TRBJ1-2; D is possibly TRBD1 (5 bases). Trimming shortened V by 3 bases and J by 8 bases, and 14 bases separated the two germline ends. Germline CDR1 reads SGHRS; CDR2 reads YFSETQ. This CDR3 region has 13 residues. CDR3 sequence (DNA): TGCGCCAGCAGCTCCAGGGCGGGGGAGGGCTACACCTTC. Amino acids: CASSSRAGEGYTF.

This clonotype was recorded at least ten times. The chain couples TRBV10-3 to TRBJ2-7; TRBD1 agrees at 10 bases. Germline CDR1 ENHRY, CDR2 SYGVKD. The J segment lost 0 bases and the V segment lost 5 bases, leaving 4 bases of the junction unmatched. CDR3 length equals 15 residues. In nucleotides, the CDR3 is TGTGCCATCAGTCCCGGGACAGGGGTCTCCTACGAGCAGTACTTC. Translated: CAISPGTGVSYEQYF.

The chain employs TRBV15 and TRBJ2-2; TRBD2 is a possible D gene (5 bases). The CDR3 contains 16 residues. Germline CDR1 reads LNHNV; CDR2 reads YYDKDF (reference sequence). V was cut by 0 bases and J by 2 bases, with 10 bases left in between. CDR3 DNA sequence: TGTGCCACCAGCAGAGAGGCGGGCACCAACACCGGGGAGCTGTTTTTT. It is translated as CATSREAGTNTGELFF. Variable domain in full (rest from reference TRBV15 and TRBJ2-2): DAMVIQNPRYQVTQFGKPVTLSCSQTLNHNVMYWYQQKSSQAPKLLFHYYDKDFNNEADTPDNFQSRRPNTSFCFLDIRSPGLGDTAMYLCATSREAGTNTGELFFGEGSRLTVL.

This chain connects TRBV10-2 to TRBJ1-3; the D gene is possibly TRBD1 (5 bases). V shed 7 bases and J shed 0 bases, with 13 bases lying between them. The CDR3 is made up of 15 amino acids. Per germline, CDR1 WSHSY and CDR2 SAAADI. This chain's CDR3 is CASNAGTPSGNTIYF. CDR3 DNA: TGCGCCAGCAACGCCGGGACGCCCTCTGGAAACACCATATATTTT.

The chain has TRBV15 and TRBJ2-5; D is ambiguous. The CDR3 is made up of 14 amino acids. In germline, CDR1 is LNHNV, CDR2 YYDKDF (reference sequence). Trimming removed 1 base at V and 1 base at J, with 7 bases between. DNA for the CDR3: TGTGCCACCAGCAGAGTTGGGTCCCAAGAGACCCAGTACTTC. Translated: CATSRVGSQETQYF.

The chain is built from TRBV11-2 and TRBJ1-6; D is unresolved. The CDR3 loop spans 13 amino acids. Germline CDR1 is SGHAT and CDR2 is FQNNGV. Trimming took off 0 bases at V and 7 bases at J, with 4 bases between the two ends. The CDR3 bases are TGTGCCAGCAGCTTAGACGACAATTCACCCCTCCACTTT. As protein: CASSLDDNSPLHF.

V usage is TRBV20-1 and J usage is TRBJ2-3, with TRBD1 matching over 11 bases. Per the germline V gene, CDR1 is DFQATT and CDR2 is SNEGSKA (reference sequence). The length of the CDR3 is 14 residues. V gave up 5 bases and J gave up 7 bases; unmatched junction bases: 8. CDR3 DNA: TGCAGTGCTTACAGAGGACAGGGGGCATATACGCAGTATTTT. Amino acid sequence: CSAYRGQGAYTQYF.

This clonotype appeared a few times. This is likely a read error, given that the CDR3 carries no conserved phenylalanine or tryptophan at its end. V usage is TRBV5-4 and J usage is TRBJ2-5, with D hard to call. V lost 4 bases and J 2 bases, leaving 12 bases between the germline ends. CDR3 length equals 14 residues. The germline CDR1 and CDR2 sequences are SGHNT and YYREEE (reference sequence). CDR3: CASSLSRGQETQYS. The CDR3 region has the DNA TGTGCCAGCAGCCTTTCTAGAGGTCAAGAGACCCAGTACTCC.

The chain uses TRBV7-8 and TRBJ2-7; D uncertain. The CDR3 is 13 amino acids. V lost 4 bases and J 4 bases, leaving 11 bases between the germline ends. Germline V gene lookup returns CDR1 SGHVS and CDR2 FQNEAQ. CDR3 sequence: CASSSDAGYEQYF. The CDR3 DNA reads as TGTGCCAGCAGCTCCGACGCTGGTTACGAGCAGTACTTC.

The J gene is TRBJ2-7, the V gene TRBV6-5; 10 bases map to TRBD1. Per germline, CDR1 MNHEY and CDR2 SVGAGI. CDR3 length equals 14 residues. Trimming at V came to 5 bases and at J to 5 bases, leaving 6 bases not matched to a gene. This CDR3 is CASSTRDRGHEQYF. The CDR3 coding sequence is TGTGCCAGCAGTACCCGGGACAGGGGACACGAGCAGTACTTC.

The V and J genes are TRBV4-1 and TRBJ1-1, with unresolved D. The CDR3 extends over 18 amino acids. V was shortened by 4 bases and J by 0 bases, with 21 bases between the two germline ends. Germline V CDR1 and CDR2: MGHRA, YSYEKL. CDR3: CASSPWAVETDMNTEAFF. As DNA, the CDR3 is TGCGCCAGCAGCCCTTGGGCGGTTGAGACTGACATGAACACTGAAGCTTTCTTT.